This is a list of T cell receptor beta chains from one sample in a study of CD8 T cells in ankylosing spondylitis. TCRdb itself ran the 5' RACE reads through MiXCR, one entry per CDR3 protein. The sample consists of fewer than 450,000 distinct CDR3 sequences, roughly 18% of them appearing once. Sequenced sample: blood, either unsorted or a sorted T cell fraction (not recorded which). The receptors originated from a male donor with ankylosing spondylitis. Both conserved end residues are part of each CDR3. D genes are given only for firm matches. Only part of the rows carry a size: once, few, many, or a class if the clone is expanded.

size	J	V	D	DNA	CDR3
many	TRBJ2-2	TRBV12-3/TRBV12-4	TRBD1	TGTGCCAGCAAAGAGGGGGGACAGGAGCCGACCGGGGAGCTGTTTTTT	CASKEGGQEPTGELFF
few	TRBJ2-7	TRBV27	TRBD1	TGTGCCAGCAGACCTAGCAGGGGGTCAGGATCCGAGCAGTACTTC	CASRPSRGSGSEQYF
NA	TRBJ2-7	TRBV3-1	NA	TGTGCCAGCAGCCAAAGGACAGCCGATCCCGAGCAGTACTTC	CASSQRTADPEQYF
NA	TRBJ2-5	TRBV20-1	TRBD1	TGCAGTGCTAGAATAGGGGGCCCAGAGACCCAGTACTTC	CSARIGGPETQYF
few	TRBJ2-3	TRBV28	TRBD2	TGTGCCAGCAGTTTATCCCCTAGCGGGAGAGGGGGCACAGATACGCAGTATTTT	CASSLSPSGRGGTDTQYF
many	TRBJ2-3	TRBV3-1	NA	TGTGCCAGCAGCCAAGATGGCAGTCTCACAGATACGCAGTATTTT	CASSQDGSLTDTQYF
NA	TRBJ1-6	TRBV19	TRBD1	TGTGCCAGCCAACAGGGGGCTCGGGGTGGTTCACCCCTCCACTTT	CASQQGARGGSPLHF
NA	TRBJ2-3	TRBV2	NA	TGTGCCAGCAGTGACCCCAGGGAGGGCACAGATACGCAGTATTTT	CASSDPREGTDTQYF
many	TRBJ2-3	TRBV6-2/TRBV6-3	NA	TGTGCCAGCAGTTCCATAGACACCAGCACAGATACGCAGTATTTT	CASSSIDTSTDTQYF
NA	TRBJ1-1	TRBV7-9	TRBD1	TGTGCCAGCAGCTCTCCGGGACAGGGGATTACTGAAGCTTTCTTT	CASSSPGQGITEAFF